Listed below are T cell receptor beta chains from one sample, sequenced in a study of cytomegalovirus exposure and HLA in healthy donors. Only in-frame clones appear in the TCRdb table, and some are missing; sequencing was by immunoSEQ multiplex PCR. The table has under 200,000 clones, over 9.5% seen once; the top ten hold about 8%. Sequencing used PBMCs. Receptors were obtained from a man over 45 in good health and CMV-seropositive. Both conserved end residues are part of each CDR3. D genes are given only for firm matches. For some rows the clone size is stated as once, few or many, or as a class when expanded; others skip it.

V	size	J	D	CDR3	DNA
TRBV7-2	few	TRBJ1-1	NA	CASSLRQVGTEAFF	TGTGCCAGCAGCTTAAGACAGGTAGGCACTGAAGCTTTCTTT
TRBV30	NA	TRBJ2-7	NA	CAWSRAGPYSYEQYF	TGTGCCTGGAGTAGGGCGGGTCCTTACTCCTACGAGCAGTACTTC
TRBV6-1	few	TRBJ2-1	NA	CASSEVLDLNEQFF	TGTGCCAGCAGTGAGGTACTAGACTTAAATGAGCAGTTCTTC
TRBV18	NA	TRBJ1-1	NA	CASSLQGQNTEAFF	TGTGCCAGCTCCCTCCAGGGTCAGAACACTGAAGCTTTCTTT
TRBV13	few	TRBJ1-5	NA	CASSLRQGLVGNQPQHF	TGTGCCAGCAGCTTACGGCAGGGATTGGTAGGCAATCAGCCCCAGCATTTT
TRBV4-1	few	TRBJ1-3	NA	CASSQGTGQSGNTIYF	TGCGCCAGCAGCCAAGGAACAGGGCAATCTGGAAACACCATATATTTT
TRBV29-1	NA	TRBJ1-2	TRBD1	CSVDTPRGLNGYTF	TGCAGCGTTGATACCCCCAGGGGGCTCAATGGCTACACCTTC
TRBV9	few	TRBJ1-2	NA	CASSVGGGLDYGYTF	TGTGCCAGCAGCGTAGGTGGGGGCCTGGACTATGGCTACACCTTC
TRBV10-1	NA	TRBJ2-5	TRBD1	CASSHPGTGGKWGETQYF	TGCGCCAGCAGTCACCCCGGGACAGGGGGCAAATGGGGAGAGACCCAGTACTTC
TRBV27	NA	TRBJ1-3	TRBD1	CASSPTGWGNTIYF	TGTGCCAGCAGTCCGACAGGGTGGGGAAACACCATATATTTT
TRBV15	few	TRBJ2-1	NA	CATSRVPGIGNEQFF	TGTGCCACCAGCAGAGTCCCCGGTATCGGGAATGAGCAGTTCTTC
TRBV30	NA	TRBJ2-3	NA	CAWRGGASTDTQYF	TGTGCCTGGAGGGGCGGGGCTAGCACAGATACGCAGTATTTT
TRBV4-3	many	TRBJ1-2	NA	CASSLTGSYGYTF	TGCGCCAGCAGCCTTACTGGGAGCTATGGCTACACCTTC
TRBV7-7	NA	TRBJ2-1	NA	CASSLRGGRGLNEQFF	TGTGCTAGCAGCTTGAGAGGGGGGCGGGGGTTAAATGAGCAGTTCTTC
TRBV5-4	NA	TRBJ2-5	TRBD2	CASSTSGGVLRETQYF	TGTGCCAGCAGCACCTCGGGGGGGGTTTTACGGGAGACCCAGTACTTC
TRBV14	NA	TRBJ2-6	NA	CASSPSGANVLTF	TGTGCCAGCAGCCCTTCTGGGGCCAACGTCCTGACTTTC
TRBV5-1	few	TRBJ1-1	NA	CASSLAGGFSTEAFF	TGCGCCAGCAGCTTGGCCGGGGGGTTTAGCACTGAAGCTTTCTTT
TRBV9	few	TRBJ1-3	NA	CASSVRQGAGNTIYF	TGTGCCAGCAGCGTACGCCAGGGTGCTGGAAACACCATATATTTT
TRBV30	NA	TRBJ2-7	NA	CAWSVGSSYEQYF	TGTGCCTGGAGTGTCGGGAGCTCCTACGAGCAGTACTTC
TRBV5-1	NA	TRBJ1-1	TRBD1	CASRGGTGALNTEAFF	TGCGCCAGCCGCGGGGGGACAGGGGCGTTGAACACTGAAGCTTTCTTT
TRBV7-2	NA	TRBJ1-3	NA	CASSTAGVGNTIYF	TGTGCCAGCAGCACCGCAGGGGTAGGAAACACCATATATTTT
TRBV11-3	few	TRBJ1-6	TRBD1	CASTRGQGNSPLHF	TGTGCCAGCACCCGGGGACAGGGAAATTCACCCCTCCACTTT
TRBV4-2	few	TRBJ2-1	TRBD2	CASSQGLAGAVDEQFF	TGTGCCAGCAGCCAAGGACTAGCGGGGGCAGTCGATGAGCAGTTCTTC
TRBV4-3	NA	TRBJ2-1	TRBD1	CASSRLGTGGLDEQFF	TGCGCCAGCAGCCGCCTTGGGACAGGGGGACTCGATGAGCAGTTCTTC
TRBV15	NA	TRBJ1-2	NA	CATSRDPGIGYGYTF	TGTGCCACCAGCAGAGACCCAGGGATTGGATATGGCTACACCTTC
TRBV7-6	few	TRBJ1-5	TRBD1	CASSLGTGAQQPQHF	TGTGCCAGCAGCTTAGGGACAGGGGCGCAACAGCCCCAGCATTTT
TRBV11-2	NA	TRBJ2-3	NA	CASSRGTQFTDTQYF	TGTGCCAGCAGCCGAGGGACACAGTTCACAGATACGCAGTATTTT
TRBV5-4	few	TRBJ2-1	TRBD2	CASSLGSGRGGYEQFF	TGTGCCAGCAGCCTTGGTAGTGGCCGGGGGGGCTATGAGCAGTTCTTC
TRBV28	NA	TRBJ1-5	NA	CASSLLGGGQHQHF	TGTGCCAGCAGTTTACTCGGGGGTGGCCAGCACCAGCATTTT
TRBV30	NA	TRBJ2-7	TRBD2	CACRFRTSGTNGEQYF	TGTGCCTGCCGCTTTAGGACTAGCGGGACGAACGGCGAGCAGTACTTC
TRBV7-8	few	TRBJ1-4	TRBD1	CASSALTGVSTNEKLFF	TGTGCCAGCAGCGCCTTAACAGGGGTTTCTACTAATGAAAAACTGTTTTTT
TRBV5-1	NA	TRBJ1-5	NA	CASSPGLQQRGQPQHF	TGCGCCAGCAGCCCGGGACTTCAACAGCGCGGTCAGCCCCAGCATTTT
TRBV7-6	NA	TRBJ2-7	TRBD1	CASSYPGTGAQYF	TGTGCCAGCAGCTACCCCGGGACAGGGGCGCAGTACTTC
TRBV4-2	NA	TRBJ1-1	NA	CASSQENRLEAFF	TGTGCCAGCAGCCAAGAAAACCGGTTAGAAGCTTTCTTT
TRBV5-5	few	TRBJ1-4	NA	CASSRNGQATNEKLFF	TGTGCCAGCAGCCGAAATGGACAAGCAACTAATGAAAAACTGTTTTTT
TRBV5-4	NA	TRBJ1-2	NA	CASSLETGYGYTF	TGTGCCAGCAGCTTAGAGACAGGTTATGGCTACACCTTC
TRBV7-9	NA	TRBJ2-2	TRBD2	CASSPWGSGGTGELFF	TGTGCCAGCAGCCCTTGGGGTAGCGGGGGCACCGGGGAGCTGTTTTTT
TRBV10-3	NA	TRBJ2-4	NA	CAIRGGGAKNIQYF	TGTGCCATCAGGGGTGGAGGGGCCAAAAACATTCAGTACTTC